This T cell receptor (beta chain) appears in the sequencing data of a study of cytomegalovirus exposure and HLA in healthy donors. The PCR had 60 Vbeta and 13 Jbeta primers. Assay used: immunoSEQ multiplex PCR; TCRdb lists only in-frame clones, some missing. Of roughly 190,000 clones in the sample, around 79% were seen once. Trimming cost V 5 bases and J 5 bases; bases outside gene matches: 4. Germline V CDR1 and CDR2: KGHSH, LQKENI. This CDR3 spans 15 amino acids. Sequenced: PBMCs. The chain recombines TRBV18 with TRBJ2-1; 12 bases line up with TRBD2. The clonotype was recovered from a girl aged 10-17 years in good health and CMV-seropositive. CDR3 nucleotide sequence: TGTGCCAGCTCAAGGACTAGCGGGGTGAACAATGAGCAGTTCTTC. It translates to CASSRTSGVNNEQFF.